This TCR beta chain was sequenced for a study of T cell responses to AZD1222 COVID-19 vaccine. Study outcomes and limitations: Females made up more of the donors, who were largely white British, and clonal diversity may have come out too low.

This table comes from immunoSEQ multiplex PCR, and its TCRdb copy is limited to in-frame clones, with some not included. The sample includes about 150,000 clones, about 93% of them seen just once. Comments on this clone: Its target is not known.

Looked up from germline, CDR1 is SGHNT and CDR2 is YYREEE (reference sequence). There are 16 residues in the CDR3. V trimming: 1 base; J trimming: 6 bases; junction bases outside the gene matches: 6. This TCR came from an adult in good health. The sample consisted of peripheral blood, taken on day 0 of AZD1222 vaccination. The chain joins TRBV5-4 to TRBJ1-4, with 10 nucleotides matching TRBD1. CDR3 in DNA: TGTGCCAGCAGCTTGACTCTCGGGACAGGGGATGAAAAACTGTTTTTT. The encoded protein is CASSLTLGTGDEKLFF.